This T cell receptor beta chain was sequenced for a study of T cell responses to AZD1222 COVID-19 vaccine. Only in-frame clones appear in the TCRdb table, and some are missing; sequencing was by immunoSEQ multiplex PCR. In the table there are about 110,000 clones, around 96% of which are singletons. Germline V gene lookup returns CDR1 SGHRS and CDR2 YFSETQ. V was shortened by 0 bases and J by 2 bases, with 14 bases between the two germline ends. The CDR3 sequence is 16 residues long. The source is an adult in good health. V usage is TRBV5-1 and J usage is TRBJ1-1, with D tentatively TRBD1 (6 bases). The sequencing here drew on peripheral blood, taken on day 0 of AZD1222 vaccination. CDR3 nucleotides: TGCGCCAGCAGCTTGGCCCTACAGGGCTTCAACACTGAAGCTTTCTTT. This gives the protein CASSLALQGFNTEAFF. Full variable domain (remainder filled in from reference TRBV5-1 and TRBJ1-1): KAGVTQTPRYLIKTRGQQVTLSCSPISGHRSVSWYQQTPGQGLQFLFEYFSETQRNKGNFPGRFSGRQFSNSRSEMNVSTLELGDSALYLCASSLALQGFNTEAFFGQGTRLTVV.